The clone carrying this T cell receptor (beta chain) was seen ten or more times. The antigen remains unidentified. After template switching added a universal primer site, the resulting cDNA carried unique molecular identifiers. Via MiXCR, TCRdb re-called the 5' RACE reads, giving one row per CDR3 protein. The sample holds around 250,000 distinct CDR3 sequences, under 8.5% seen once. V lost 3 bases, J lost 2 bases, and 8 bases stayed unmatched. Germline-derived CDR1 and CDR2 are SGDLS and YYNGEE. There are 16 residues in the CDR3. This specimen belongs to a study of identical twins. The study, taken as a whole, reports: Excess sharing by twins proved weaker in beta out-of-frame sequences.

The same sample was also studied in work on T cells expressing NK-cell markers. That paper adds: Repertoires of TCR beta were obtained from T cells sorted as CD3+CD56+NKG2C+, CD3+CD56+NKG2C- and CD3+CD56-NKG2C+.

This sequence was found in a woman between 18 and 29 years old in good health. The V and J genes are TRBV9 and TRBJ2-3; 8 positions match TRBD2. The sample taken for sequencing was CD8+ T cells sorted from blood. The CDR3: CASSGSGLGSTDTQYF. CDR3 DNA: TGTGCCAGCAGCGGGTCGGGACTAGGGTCCACAGATACGCAGTATTTT.